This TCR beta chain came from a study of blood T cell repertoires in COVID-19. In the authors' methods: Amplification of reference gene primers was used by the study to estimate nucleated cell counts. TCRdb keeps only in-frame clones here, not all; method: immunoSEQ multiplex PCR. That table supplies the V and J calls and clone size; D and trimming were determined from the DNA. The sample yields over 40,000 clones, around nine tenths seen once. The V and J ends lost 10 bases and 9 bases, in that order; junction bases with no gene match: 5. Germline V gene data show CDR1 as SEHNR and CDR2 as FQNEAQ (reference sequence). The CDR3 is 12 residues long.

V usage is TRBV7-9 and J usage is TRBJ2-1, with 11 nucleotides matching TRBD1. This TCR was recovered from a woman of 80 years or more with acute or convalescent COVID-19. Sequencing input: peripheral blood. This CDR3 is CAIGQGAGEQFF. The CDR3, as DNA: TGTGCCATCGGACAGGGGGCAGGTGAGCAGTTCTTC.